The present T cell receptor (beta chain) was sequenced within a study of blood T cell repertoires in COVID-19. Study-wide context: The United States, Italy and Spain were the sources of the acute and convalescent COVID-19 samples. PBMCs, B-cell-depleted T cells, or T cells provided the cDNA or gDNA that made up the material.

In the study's own analysis: Using reference gene primer amplification, nucleated cell counts were estimated. Data came from immunoSEQ multiplex PCR; TCRdb stores just in-frame clones and leaves some out. V, J and clone size are those of that table, while D and trimming were read from the DNA. The sample lists about 120,000 clones, nearly 90% occurring once. This CDR3 has 11 residues. Trimming left V 5 bases short and J 7 bases short, with 6 bases between. The sequence was collected from a woman aged 65 to 85 who had recovered from COVID-19. The V gene is TRBV12-3 or TRBV12-4, the J gene TRBJ2-1; no definite D call. The sample consisted of peripheral blood. DNA of the CDR3: TGTGCCAGCAGTCACGGGAATGAGCAGTTCTTC. Amino acid sequence: CASSHGNEQFF.